This entry is about one T cell receptor beta chain. The antigen is unknown. These data are taken from a study of shared clonotypes between healthy human individuals. With 3 bases clipped from V and 6 bases from J, the junction kept 13 bases outside the gene matches. The length of the CDR3 is 16 residues. Germline V gene lookup returns CDR1 GTSNPN and CDR2 SVGIG (reference sequence). Genomic DNA from each subset was divided evenly over several immunoSEQ plates. The repertoire was sequenced with immunoSEQ multiplex PCR; TCRdb's copy has only in-frame clones and lacks some. The table shows about 92,000 clones, with almost 70% occurring only once. Researchers reported that CD8 memory united CD45RO+ cells with CCR7-negative CD45RA+ TemRA cells. Study-level points and caveats: The sampled material consisted only of blood, and tissue repertoires are likely to differ.

The sequenced material came from memory CD8+ T cells sorted from blood. Subset specified: CD45RO+ cells pooled with CCR7-negative TemRA cells. This TCR derives from a young man in good health. The genes are TRBV30 and TRBJ2-1; 8 bases line up with TRBD2. CDR3 loop: CAWSEVGTRGSNEQFF. The CDR3 region has the DNA TGTGCCTGGAGCGAAGTCGGGACTAGGGGATCCAATGAGCAGTTCTTC. Combining the CDR3 with reference TRBV30 and TRBJ2-1 gives the whole variable domain SQTIHQWPATLVQPVGSPLSLECTVEGTSNPNLYWYRQAAGRGLQLLFYSVGIGQISSEVPQNLSASRPQDRQFILSSKKLLLSDSGFYLCAWSEVGTRGSNEQFFGPGTRLTVL.